Listed here are 15 T cell receptor beta chains from one sample, sequenced in a study of cytomegalovirus exposure and HLA in healthy donors. Assay: immunoSEQ multiplex PCR; the TCRdb copy retains only in-frame clones and omits some. The repertoire holds about 160,000 clones, with approximately 87% as singletons. Material for sequencing was PBMCs. The receptors were sampled from a woman aged 25 to 39 in good health and CMV-seronegative.

The chain couples TRBV9 to TRBJ2-1, with 9 bases matching TRBD2. There are 17 residues in the CDR3. The junction had 13 bases not matched to a gene; V was cut back by 3 bases and J by 6 bases. Per the germline V gene, CDR1 is SGDLS and CDR2 is YYNGEE. The CDR3 reads CASSAGSGGRARNEQFF. The CDR3 nucleotides are TGTGCCAGCAGCGCAGGATCGGGCGGGAGGGCCCGCAATGAGCAGTTCTTC.

This clone was seen once. This chain links TRBV6-1 with TRBJ1-5; D might be TRBD1 (5 bases). The length of the CDR3 is 12 residues. Per the germline V gene, CDR1 is MNHNS and CDR2 is SASEGT. V was clipped by 5 bases and J by 5 bases, with 7 bases between them. The CDR3 sequence: CASSWGDQPQHF. CDR3 in DNA: TGTGCCAGCAGTTGGGGGGATCAGCCCCAGCATTTT.

The chain uses TRBV18 and TRBJ2-1, with 8 bases that match TRBD2. There are 16 residues in the CDR3. CDR1 and CDR2 from the germline V gene are KGHSH and LQKENI. V trimming: 3 bases; J trimming: 5 bases; junction bases outside the gene matches: 9. CDR3 region: CASSPEAGAGDNEQFF. Written as DNA, the CDR3 is TGTGCCAGCTCACCCGAAGCGGGAGCGGGGGACAATGAGCAGTTCTTC. Full variable domain (remainder filled in from reference TRBV18 and TRBJ2-1): NAGVMQNPRHLVRRRGQEARLRCSPMKGHSHVYWYRQLPEEGLKFMVYLQKENIIDESGMPKERFSAEFPKEGPSILRIQQVVRGDSAAYFCASSPEAGAGDNEQFFGPGTRLTVL.

The chain has TRBV4-2 and TRBJ1-1; D is unresolved. V was pared by 1 base and J by 1 base, with 7 bases between. The germline CDR1 and CDR2 sequences are LGHNA and YNFKEQ. This CDR3 has 14 amino acids. DNA for the CDR3: TGTGCCAGCAGCCAAGCGCCATCGAACACTGAAGCTTTCTTT. It yields the protein CASSQAPSNTEAFF.

This clone appeared once. The chain joins TRBV30 to TRBJ1-1; D gene unclear. The CDR3 runs 12 residues. The germline gives CDR1 GTSNPN, CDR2 SVGIG (reference sequence). Trimming took off 2 bases at V and 1 base at J, with 5 bases between the two ends. The DNA for the CDR3 is TGTGCCTGGAGTCCCTCGAACACTGAAGCTTTCTTT. Amino acid sequence: CAWSPSNTEAFF. Supplemented by reference TRBV30 and TRBJ1-1, the full variable domain reads SQTIHQWPATLVQPVGSPLSLECTVEGTSNPNLYWYRQAAGRGLQLLFYSVGIGQISSEVPQNLSASRPQDRQFILSSKKLLLSDSGFYLCAWSPSNTEAFFGQGTRLTVV.

The table lists this clone with a count of one. The genes are TRBV4-1 and TRBJ2-2; weak D call: TRBD1 (5 bases). Germline V lookup: CDR1 MGHRA, CDR2 YSYEKL. V shed 1 base and J shed 4 bases, with 10 bases lying between them. The CDR3 contains 15 residues. This CDR3 is CASSQALTATGELFF. Written as DNA, the CDR3 is TGCGCCAGCAGCCAAGCCCTGACAGCCACCGGGGAGCTGTTTTTT.

The chain uses TRBV28 and TRBJ1-5; no definite D call. The CDR3 loop spans 17 amino acids. Germline V gene lookup returns CDR1 MDHEN and CDR2 SYDVKM. The V and J ends lost 4 bases and 5 bases respectively, with 21 bases between them. In DNA, the CDR3 is TGTGCCAGCAGTTACCTAAACCCCTTCGGGGATCATCAGCCCCAGCATTTT. Its translation: CASSYLNPFGDHQPQHF.

V gene TRBV10-1 combines with J gene TRBJ2-2, with 9 bases matching TRBD1. CDR1 and CDR2 (germline): WNHNN, SYGVQD (reference sequence). With 7 bases clipped from V and 5 bases from J, the junction kept 8 bases outside the gene matches. The length of the CDR3 is 15 residues. The CDR3, as DNA: TGCGCCAGCAAACCCGGACAGGGGATTACCGGGGAGCTGTTTTTT. Its translation: CASKPGQGITGELFF.

V and J are TRBV27 and TRBJ1-1, with D possibly matching TRBD1 (6 bases). Trimming cost V 7 bases and J 4 bases, with 19 bases left between them. This CDR3 has 15 residues. CDR1 and CDR2 (germline): MNHEY, SMNVEV (reference sequence). The CDR3 reads CASNSLQGSTTEAFF. The CDR3 DNA reads as TGTGCCAGCAACTCTTTACAGGGATCGACCACTGAAGCTTTCTTT.

The chain has TRBV6-1 and TRBJ2-5; TRBD1 aligns across 8 bases. The CDR3 runs 14 residues. Germline CDR1 MNHNS, CDR2 SASEGT. V shed 5 bases and J 4 bases; nucleotides not matched to a gene: 6. CDR3 DNA sequence: TGTGCCAGCAGTCAAGACAGGGGTGGAGAGACCCAGTACTTC. Translating gives CASSQDRGGETQYF.

This chain uses TRBV4-3 with TRBJ2-1, with D tentatively TRBD1 or TRBD2 (5 bases each). Trimming left V 2 bases short and J 4 bases short, with 12 bases between. Germline loops: CDR1 LGHNA, CDR2 YSLEER. The length of the CDR3 is 15 residues. The CDR3 bases are TGCGCCAGCAGCCAATTTGACGGGGCTTACAATGAGCAGTTCTTC. Its translation: CASSQFDGAYNEQFF.

V is TRBV18 and J is TRBJ2-2; 14 nucleotides align to TRBD2. This CDR3 is 19 amino acids long. The V segment lost 3 bases and the J segment 6 bases; nucleotides outside the gene matches: 12. Germline CDR1 is KGHSH and CDR2 is LQKENI. This CDR3 reads CASSPTQPGLAGVAGELFF. CDR3 DNA: TGTGCCAGCTCACCTACACAACCGGGACTAGCGGGAGTTGCCGGGGAGCTGTTTTTT.

This clone has just one count. This chain uses TRBV4-1 with TRBJ1-3; a possible D gene is TRBD1 (6 bases). Germline V CDR1 and CDR2: MGHRA, YSYEKL. CDR3 length: 15 residues. The V and J ends lost 2 bases and 4 bases respectively, with 12 bases between them. CDR3 nucleotide sequence: TGCGCCAGCAGCCAATTGGGGGCTCAGGGAAACACCATATATTTT. Its protein product is CASSQLGAQGNTIYF.

The rearrangement joins TRBV28 to TRBJ2-1; 9 bases match TRBD2. The V segment lost 1 base and the J segment 4 bases; nucleotides outside the gene matches: 11. The CDR3 consists of 18 residues. CDR1 MDHEN and CDR2 SYDVKM come from the germline V gene. The CDR3 loop reads CASSLSSSGNFGYNEQFF. In DNA, the CDR3 is TGTGCCAGCAGTTTATCGTCTAGCGGGAATTTCGGGTACAATGAGCAGTTCTTC. Full variable domain (missing parts from reference TRBV28 and TRBJ2-1): DVKVTQSSRYLVKRTGEKVFLECVQDMDHENMFWYRQDPGLGLRLIYFSYDVKMKEKGDIPEGYSVSREKKERFSLILESASTNQTSMYLCASSLSSSGNFGYNEQFFGPGTRLTVL.

This clone has just one count. V gene TRBV19 combines with J gene TRBJ2-7; D unresolved. V lost 7 bases and J 3 bases, leaving 16 bases between the germline ends. This CDR3 contains 14 residues. The V gene's germline CDR1 is LNHDA and CDR2 SQIVND (reference sequence). CDR3 region: CASTGGIGNYEQYF. CDR3 sequence (DNA): TGTGCCAGTACCGGTGGAATTGGGAACTACGAGCAGTACTTC.